The rows below give T cell receptor beta chains drawn from one sample of a study of T cells in Graves' hyperthyroidism and ophthalmopathy. Via MiXCR, TCRdb re-called the multiplex PCR reads, giving one row per CDR3 protein. The data show about 420,000 distinct CDR3 sequences, with around 15% seen just once and 5.3% held by the top ten. The sequencing input was blood. These receptors came from a woman between 18 and 29 years old with Graves' hyperthyroidism. CDR3s include the opening cysteine and the closing phenylalanine or tryptophan.

j_call	v_call	cdr3_aa
TRBJ2-2	TRBV27	CASSSIRLAGGFSGELFF
TRBJ2-1	TRBV11-3	CASSQDSPPNEQFF
TRBJ1-2	TRBV7-8	CASSLAAGAKAFYGYTF
TRBJ2-2	TRBV27	CASSPAVTGELFF
TRBJ1-2	TRBV20-1	CSATARANYGYTF
TRBJ2-2	TRBV6-2/TRBV6-3	CASSTTGGANTGELFF
TRBJ1-1	TRBV5-1	CASSLRVGRGSTEAFF
TRBJ1-3	TRBV7-2	CASSLEQARNTIYF
TRBJ1-5	TRBV5-5	CASSSRGQGVNQPQHF
TRBJ2-7	TRBV3-1	CASRNVLADEQYF
TRBJ2-2	TRBV6-2/TRBV6-3	CASRDPPARGELFF
TRBJ1-6	TRBV28	CASSQTPGTAYSPLHF
TRBJ2-5	TRBV3-1	CASSLAGGRSETQYF
TRBJ2-6	TRBV28	CASSPVGGAGVAGANVLTF
TRBJ2-4	TRBV12-3/TRBV12-4	CASSFRAGLAKNIQYF
TRBJ1-5	TRBV4-1	CASSQEGRWQPQHF
TRBJ2-3	TRBV6-4	CASSESPGGTDTQYF
TRBJ2-7	TRBV20-1	CSARDWDERTQWGEQYF
TRBJ1-3	TRBV12-3/TRBV12-4	CASAPNVQGNTIYF
TRBJ1-2	TRBV28	CASRSRDRGHNYGYTF
TRBJ2-2	TRBV5-1	CASSSIGELFF
TRBJ2-7	TRBV3-1	CASSQGVGGAYEQYF
TRBJ2-1	TRBV4-1	CASSQETAYNEQFF
TRBJ2-3	TRBV5-1	CASSPSSSPRDTQYF
TRBJ2-3	TRBV6-4	CASKLAGGRTDTQYF
TRBJ2-5	TRBV28	CASGGTQYF
TRBJ2-2	TRBV12-3/TRBV12-4	CASSLGNIGELFF
TRBJ2-3	TRBV24-1	CATAGDSTDTQYF
TRBJ1-2	TRBV5-6	CASSQQRMNNYGYTF
TRBJ2-1	TRBV20-1	CSANPGTLSYNEQFF
TRBJ2-1	TRBV6-4	CASSDSTSGSNEQFF
TRBJ2-1	TRBV30	CAWSVTGTGNYNEQFF
TRBJ2-3	TRBV5-1	CASSLSGTHKGDTQYF
TRBJ2-1	TRBV12-3/TRBV12-4	CASSLGQAYNEQFF
TRBJ2-7	TRBV10-3	CAISERKDYEQYF
TRBJ1-2	TRBV20-1	CSARSAGTGTTYGYTF
TRBJ2-5	TRBV5-1	CASSLQTNAETQYF
TRBJ1-2	TRBV19	CASTSGTGTVYGYTF
TRBJ2-7	TRBV28	CASSFRGLSYEQYF
TRBJ2-1	TRBV28	CASSLYAGVKGNEQFF
TRBJ2-1	TRBV28	CASSKQAGQGAVWIYEQFF
TRBJ1-1	TRBV30	CAWSSGQTRWAFF
TRBJ1-5	TRBV28	CASSLHQGWGNQPQHF
TRBJ2-1	TRBV9	CASSVDRLDGNEQFF
TRBJ2-1	TRBV20-1	CSAPNPLAGGSEQFF
TRBJ2-7	TRBV11-2	CASSLVSGTGAYEQYF
TRBJ1-1	TRBV3-1	CASSQKVNTEAFF
TRBJ1-1	TRBV29-1	CSVAQGQATEAFF
TRBJ2-1	TRBV19	CASRVRGASGRDNEQFF
TRBJ1-3	TRBV7-9	CASSLVASSGNTIYF
TRBJ2-1	TRBV5-1	CASSVGSGNEQFF
TRBJ1-1	TRBV20-1	CSVGTEAFF
TRBJ2-5	TRBV5-1	CASSRRTSGRGGETQYF